This is a list of T cell receptor beta chains from one sample in a study of T cell responses to AZD1222 COVID-19 vaccine. The method was immunoSEQ multiplex PCR; TCRdb's version includes in-frame clones alone and lacks a portion of them. The table records some 150,000 clones, around 92% of them present only once. The sample was peripheral blood, taken 28 days after the second AZD1222 dose. The receptors were gathered from an adult who received the AZD1222 COVID-19 vaccine. CDR3s include the opening cysteine and the closing phenylalanine or tryptophan. D genes are given only for firm matches. Not all rows give a size; the values are once, few, many and, for expanded clones, a class.

>TRBV9|.|TRBJ1-4|.
TGTGCCAGCAGCTCCAGCTTGGGGGCGGGTGAAAAACTGTTTTTT
CASSSSLGAGEKLFF
>TRBV28|.|TRBJ1-5|.
TGTGCCAGCAGCTCTATATCACGGGGCTATCAGCCCCAGCATTTT
CASSSISRGYQPQHF
>TRBV2|.|TRBJ2-6|.
TGTGCCAGCACTACGAGGAGGTCTGGGGCCAACGTCCTGACTTTC
CASTTRRSGANVLTF
>TRBV6-1|.|TRBJ2-3|.
TGTGCCAGCAGTGATTGGGGGCACACAGATACGCAGTATTTT
CASSDWGHTDTQYF
>TRBV5-1|TRBD1|TRBJ1-1|.
TGCGCCAGCAGCACCGGACAGGGTGACAACACTGAAGCTTTCTTT
CASSTGQGDNTEAFF
>TRBV28|.|TRBJ2-1|.
TGTGCCAGCAGCTCCCCCCCCAATGAGCAGTTCTTC
CASSSPPNEQFF
>TRBV10-3|.|TRBJ1-3|.
TGTGCCATCAGTGAGTCTGGGGGCTCTGGAAACACCATATATTTT
CAISESGGSGNTIYF
>TRBV27|TRBD2|TRBJ2-1|.
TGTGCCAGCAGTGCGGGGGACTTACTCAGCGGAAATGAGCAGTTCTTC
CASSAGDLLSGNEQFF
>TRBV19|TRBD2|TRBJ2-1|.
TGTGCCAGTAGGACTCCGGGGACTAGCGGGCCCCGCTCCTACAATGAGCAGTTCTTC
CASRTPGTSGPRSYNEQFF
>TRBV6-5|TRBD1|TRBJ1-6|.
TGTGCCAGCAGTTTACAGGGGTCGACAGGTTATTCACCCCTCCACTTT
CASSLQGSTGYSPLHF
>TRBV7-2|TRBD2|TRBJ2-7|once
TGTGCCAGCAGCTTTAGCGGGAGACCACCGTACGAGCAGTACTTC
CASSFSGRPPYEQYF
>TRBV19|TRBD1|TRBJ1-2|.
TGTGCCAGTAGGCCCGGGACAGGGGATGGCTACACCTTC
CASRPGTGDGYTF
>TRBV10-3|TRBD2|TRBJ2-1|.
TGTGCCATCAGTGAGTCATTAGCGGGAGGGGGGAATGAGCAGTTCTTC
CAISESLAGGGNEQFF
>TRBV9|.|TRBJ2-3|.
TGTGCCAGCAGCGGCCCAGGGGGGCGTGGCACAGATACGCAGTATTTT
CASSGPGGRGTDTQYF
>TRBV4-2|TRBD1|TRBJ1-4|.
TGTGCCAGCAGCCGGTTACAGGGGAATGAAAAACTGTTTTTT
CASSRLQGNEKLFF
>TRBV27|.|TRBJ1-2|.
TGTGCCAGCAGTTTATCGGGACCCTATGGCTACACCTTC
CASSLSGPYGYTF
>TRBV28|.|TRBJ1-2|once
TGTGCCAGCAGCTTACTCCCCCGGCCAGGCAACTATGGCTACACCTTC
CASSLLPRPGNYGYTF
>TRBV5-1|TRBD1|TRBJ2-7|.
TGCGCCAGCAGCTCCGGGACAGGGGGCGACGAGCAGTACTTC
CASSSGTGGDEQYF
>TRBV4-3|TRBD1|TRBJ2-5|.
TGCGCCAGCAGCCAAGAACCTGGGGGCAGGGGGCAAGGAGAGACCCAGTACTTC
CASSQEPGGRGQGETQYF
>TRBV12-3/TRBV12-4|.|TRBJ1-1|once
TGTGCCAGCAGTGTGGGACAGAACACTGAAGCTTTCTTT
CASSVGQNTEAFF
>TRBV4-3|TRBD1|TRBJ1-5|.
TGCGCCAGCAGCCAAGACAGGGGGCGACAGCCCCAGCATTTT
CASSQDRGRQPQHF
>TRBV3-1/TRBV3-2|.|TRBJ1-4|.
TGTGCCAGCAGCCAACCGGACCTGAGAGAGGAACTGTTTTTT
CASSQPDLREELFF